This T cell receptor beta chain was sequenced for a study of cytomegalovirus exposure and HLA in healthy donors. Overall study context: Caucasian-associated ancestry cluster membership applied to approximately 81% of approximately 400 genotyped donors. Points from the study as a whole: A later analysis linked a missense variant in DCLRE1C to the trimming of TCR beta V and J genes.

Every donor was a healthy person donating bone marrow. Notes on this clone: Its antigen is as yet unknown.

The PCR contained 60 Vbeta and 13 Jbeta primers. TCRdb's table, derived via immunoSEQ multiplex PCR, lists solely in-frame clones and lacks some. The top ten hold about 3.4% of the sample, which has over 75,000 clones, 75% to 85% seen once. V lost 5 bases and J 2 bases, leaving 9 bases between the germline ends. The CDR3 spans 14 residues. Germline V gene sequence: CDR1 MNHEY, CDR2 SVGAGI. The clonotype comes from a man aged 25 to 40 in good health and CMV-seropositive. The V call is TRBV6-5, the J call TRBJ2-2, with D possibly matching TRBD2 (6 bases). Specimen: PBMCs. CDR3 sequence: CASSRGTNTGELFF. The CDR3 DNA reads as TGTGCCAGCAGTCGCGGGACCAACACCGGGGAGCTGTTTTTT.